A single sample is the source of the 19 T cell receptor beta chains below, sequenced in a study of radiation and T cells in renal cell carcinoma. Regarding time point: blood 4 weeks post-SBRT, at nephrectomy. Indicated treatment: 15 Gy SBRT to primary tumor, nephrectomy 4 weeks later. The data were produced by immunoSEQ multiplex PCR, yet TCRdb's version contains in-frame clones alone and is incomplete. Of about 90,000 clones detected, approximately 82% appear once; the ten largest clones hold around 7.9%. The material was blood, obtained from a patient whose treatment included radiotherapy and nephrectomy. These TCRs come from a man aged 55 to 69 with renal cell carcinoma.

This chain connects TRBV9 to TRBJ2-1; 12 nucleotides match TRBD2. The germline CDR1 and CDR2 sequences are SGDLS and YYNGEE. The CDR3 sequence is 14 residues long. The V gene end was trimmed by 4 bases and the J gene end by 5 bases; junction bases not matched to a gene: 1. DNA for the CDR3: TGTGCCAGCAGCTGGACTAGCGGGAACAATGAGCAGTTCTTC. This gives the protein CASSWTSGNNEQFF.

In nucleotides, the CDR3 is TGTGCCAGCAGTTACTCAGGGTTCGGACACGAGCAGTACTTC. Protein product: CASSYSGFGHEQYF. This chain links TRBV6-6 with TRBJ2-7; D call uncertain. Deletions cut 0 bases from V and 5 bases from J, with 11 bases between. The germline V gene has CDR1 MNHNY and CDR2 SVGAGI (reference sequence). This CDR3 has 14 residues.

The chain carries TRBV28 and TRBJ1-1; 8 bases match TRBD1. Trimming took 8 bases from V and 3 from J; bases not matched to a gene: 8. The CDR3 consists of 14 residues. Germline loops: CDR1 MDHEN, CDR2 SYDVKM. CDR3 DNA: TGTGCCAGCGGAACGGACAGGGATTACACTGAAGCTTTCTTT. Its translation is CASGTDRDYTEAFF.

The genes are TRBV29-1 and TRBJ2-5; 8 nucleotides match TRBD2. Germline assignment: CDR1 SQVTM and CDR2 ANQGSEA. The CDR3 is 14 amino acids. The J segment lost 4 bases and the V segment lost 4 bases, leaving 8 bases of the junction unmatched. As DNA, the CDR3 is TGCAGCGTTGTCGTGAGCGGGAGTGGAGAGACCCAGTACTTC. It encodes CSVVVSGSGETQYF.

This clone showed up just a few times. This chain joins TRBV4-1 and TRBJ2-5; possible D gene TRBD2, 6 bases. Germline CDR1 is MGHRA and CDR2 is YSYEKL. V gave up 1 base and J gave up 4 bases, with 13 bases separating them. The CDR3 loop spans 15 amino acids. The CDR3 region is CASSQVEGGTETQYF. The DNA for the CDR3 is TGCGCCAGCAGCCAAGTCGAGGGAGGCACAGAGACCCAGTACTTC.

This chain links TRBV19 with TRBJ2-4; the D gene could be TRBD1 or TRBD2 (6 bases each). CDR3 size: 16 residues. V lost 7 bases and J 0 bases, leaving 16 bases between the germline ends. CDR1 and CDR2 from the germline V gene are LNHDA and SQIVND (reference sequence). The CDR3 here is CASTSPGAEAKNIQYF. CDR3 coding DNA: TGTGCCAGTACCTCGCCGGGGGCAGAAGCCAAAAACATTCAGTACTTC.

Regarding this clone: The same CDR3 arises from other DNA sequences in this sample as well. This CDR3 reads CASSLGLAGETQYF. CDR3 nucleotides: TGTGCCAGCAGCTTGGGACTAGCTGGAGAGACCCAGTACTTC. V and J are TRBV5-6 and TRBJ2-5, with 7 bases matching TRBD2. This CDR3 spans 14 amino acids. V shed 0 bases and J 4 bases; nucleotides not matched to a gene: 3. From germline, CDR1 is SGHDT and CDR2 YYEEEE.

The genes are TRBV6-1 and TRBJ2-7; 7 bases align to TRBD2. From germline, CDR1 is MNHNS and CDR2 SASEGT. The CDR3 is 15 residues long. Unmatched junction bases numbered 10, after V lost 7 bases and J lost 1 base. The CDR3 sequence is CASIPPAGVSYEQYF. CDR3 sequence (DNA): TGTGCCAGCATCCCCCCGGCGGGAGTGTCCTACGAGCAGTACTTC.

The V gene is TRBV29-1, the J gene TRBJ2-7, with a weak D call TRBD1 (6 bases). Germline V gives CDR1 SQVTM, CDR2 ANQGSEA. The CDR3 sequence is 15 residues long. V shed 4 bases and J shed 2 bases, with 18 bases lying between them. The CDR3 coding sequence is TGCAGCGTTGCCCTCTCAACAGGGCTACCCTACGAGCAGTACTTC. As protein: CSVALSTGLPYEQYF.

The chain couples TRBV28 to TRBJ1-2; the match to TRBD1 covers 9 bases. CDR3 length: 13 residues. Germline V CDR1 and CDR2: MDHEN, SYDVKM. The trim removed 6 bases at V and 8 bases at J, leaving 7 bases unmatched. Here the CDR3 DNA reads TGTGCCAGCAGACTAACAGGGGGCGCCGGCTACACCTTC. Protein product: CASRLTGGAGYTF.

There are a few counts of this clone. The V and J genes are TRBV7-8 and TRBJ2-1; a weak D match, TRBD2 (5 bases). The germline V and J ends were trimmed by 2 bases and 3 bases, with 8 bases remaining between them. The CDR3 covers 14 residues. CDR1 and CDR2 from the germline V gene are SGHVS and FQNEAQ. As DNA, the CDR3 is TGTGCCAGCAGCTTAAGTCGGGGCTACAATGAGCAGTTCTTC. Translating it yields CASSLSRGYNEQFF.

The CDR3 sequence: CASSPVMTAYKVEVQETQYF. The CDR3 nucleotides are TGTGCCAGCAGCCCCGTTATGACAGCTTATAAGGTCGAAGTCCAAGAGACCCAGTACTTC. The gene calls are TRBV5-5 and TRBJ2-5; possibly TRBD1 for D (5 bases). The ends were cut back, 4 bases at V and 1 base at J, with 29 bases in the middle. Germline loops: CDR1 SGHKS, CDR2 YYEKEE (reference sequence). CDR3 size: 20 residues.

The CDR3 DNA reads as TGCAGCGGCCTGCGGGGCGGGAGCGGCGAGGGCAATGAGCAGTTCTTC. Translated: CSGLRGGSGEGNEQFF. The chain links TRBV29-1 to TRBJ2-1; 7 positions match TRBD2. The CDR3 loop spans 16 amino acids. The V and J ends lost 7 bases and 6 bases, in that order; junction bases with no gene match: 18. Germline loops: CDR1 SQVTM, CDR2 ANQGSEA.

This sequence joins TRBV5-8 and TRBJ2-5; the D is unclear. The CDR3 has 14 residues. V was shortened by 1 base and J by 4 bases, with 11 bases between the two germline ends. The V gene's germline CDR1 is SGHTS and CDR2 YDEGEE. CDR3 nucleotides: TGTGCCAGCAGCTTGATTCGGCCAACAGAGACCCAGTACTTC. Protein: CASSLIRPTETQYF.

The chain recombines TRBV2 with TRBJ2-7; unclear D gene. The CDR3 has 15 residues. The germline V and J ends were trimmed by 3 bases and 4 bases, with 16 bases remaining between them. Germline values: CDR1 SNHLY, CDR2 FYNNEI. The CDR3 loop reads CASSDLGIDGYEQYF. CDR3 DNA sequence: TGTGCCAGCAGTGATTTGGGGATCGACGGTTACGAGCAGTACTTC.

This chain joins TRBV4-1 and TRBJ2-1; D is unclear. CDR1 is MGHRA and CDR2 is YSYEKL in the germline V gene. The CDR3 contains 15 residues. Trimming left V 4 bases short and J 6 bases short, with 16 bases between. CDR3 coding DNA: TGCGCCAGCAGCCCCCTGGAAGTAGCCGCCAATGAGCAGTTCTTC. Its protein is CASSPLEVAANEQFF.

The chain recombines TRBV19 with TRBJ2-1; TRBD2 matches at 14 bases. Germline values: CDR1 LNHDA, CDR2 SQIVND (reference sequence). Germline trimming cut 1 base from V and 8 bases from J; bases unmatched to any gene: 4. This CDR3 spans 16 amino acids. CDR3 bases: TGTGCCAGTAGTATAGGGACTAGCGGGAGGAGGGATGAGCAGTTCTTC. Translation: CASSIGTSGRRDEQFF.

The rearrangement uses TRBV7-9 and TRBJ1-1; 7 bases are shared with TRBD1. CDR3 length: 14 residues. Germline-derived CDR1 and CDR2 are SEHNR and FQNEAQ (reference sequence). J was trimmed by 0 bases and V by 4 bases; bases with no gene match: 2. Here the CDR3 reads CASSWDSLNTEAFF. The CDR3, as DNA: TGTGCCAGCAGCTGGGACAGCCTGAACACTGAAGCTTTCTTT.

This clone has a handful of counts. This chain connects TRBV18 to TRBJ2-3; 7 bases are shared with TRBD2. This CDR3 has 14 amino acids. The V gene end was trimmed by 4 bases and the J gene end by 1 base; junction bases not matched to a gene: 2. The V gene's germline CDR1 is KGHSH and CDR2 LQKENI. The CDR3 DNA reads TGTGCCAGCTCACAAACTAGCGGCACAGATACGCAGTATTTT. Translating it yields CASSQTSGTDTQYF.